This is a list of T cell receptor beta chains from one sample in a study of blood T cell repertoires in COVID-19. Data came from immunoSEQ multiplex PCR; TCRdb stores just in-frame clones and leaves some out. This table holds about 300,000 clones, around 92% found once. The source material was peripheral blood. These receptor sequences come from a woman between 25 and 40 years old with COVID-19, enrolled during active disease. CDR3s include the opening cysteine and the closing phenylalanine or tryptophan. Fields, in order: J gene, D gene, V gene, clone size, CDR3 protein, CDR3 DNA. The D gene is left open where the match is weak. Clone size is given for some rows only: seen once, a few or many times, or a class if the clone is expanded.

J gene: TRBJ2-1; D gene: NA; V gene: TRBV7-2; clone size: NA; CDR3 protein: CASSFTPYLGQNNEQFF; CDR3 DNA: TGTGCCAGCAGCTTTACCCCATACCTCGGACAGAACAATGAGCAGTTCTTC
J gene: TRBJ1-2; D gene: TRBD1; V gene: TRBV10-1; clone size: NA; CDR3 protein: CASISDRDGYTF; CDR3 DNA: TGCGCCAGCATCTCGGACAGGGATGGCTACACCTTC
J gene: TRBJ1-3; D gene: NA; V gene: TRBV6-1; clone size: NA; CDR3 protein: CASSDGPIIGNTIYF; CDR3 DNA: TGTGCCAGCAGTGATGGGCCGATAATTGGAAACACCATATATTTT
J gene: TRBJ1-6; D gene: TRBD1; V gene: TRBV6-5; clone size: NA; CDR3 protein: CASSLQGWGNSPLHF; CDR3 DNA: TGTGCCAGCAGTCTACAGGGGTGGGGGAATTCACCCCTCCACTTT
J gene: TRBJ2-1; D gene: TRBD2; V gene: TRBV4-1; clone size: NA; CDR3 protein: CASSPLGEGNEQFF; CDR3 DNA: TGCGCCAGCAGCCCCCTAGGGGAGGGCAATGAGCAGTTCTTC
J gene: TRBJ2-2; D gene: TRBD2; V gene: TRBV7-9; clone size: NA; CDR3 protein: CASSPKSGGNTGELFF; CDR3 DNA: TGTGCCAGCAGCCCGAAGTCGGGGGGGAACACCGGGGAGCTGTTTTTT
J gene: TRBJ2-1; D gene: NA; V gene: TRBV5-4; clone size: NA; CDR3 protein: CASSRASGASYNEQFF; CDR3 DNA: TGTGCCAGCAGCCGAGCGTCAGGGGCGTCCTACAATGAGCAGTTCTTC
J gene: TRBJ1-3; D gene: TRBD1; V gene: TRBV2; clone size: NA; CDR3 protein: CASNSRDSPHGNTIYF; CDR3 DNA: TGTGCCAGCAACTCACGGGACAGCCCCCATGGAAACACCATATATTTT
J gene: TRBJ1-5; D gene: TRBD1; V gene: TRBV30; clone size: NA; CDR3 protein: CAWSGPGTGIDQPQHF; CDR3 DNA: TGTGCCTGGAGTGGGCCAGGGACAGGGATCGATCAGCCCCAGCATTTT
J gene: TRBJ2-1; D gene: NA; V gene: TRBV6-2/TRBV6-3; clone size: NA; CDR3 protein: CASSRGNGNEQFF; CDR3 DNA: TGTGCCAGCAGTAGAGGAAACGGGAATGAGCAGTTCTTC
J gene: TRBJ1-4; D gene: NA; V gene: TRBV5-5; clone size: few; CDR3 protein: CASSLAPTGGNEKLFF; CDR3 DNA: TGTGCCAGCAGCTTGGCCCCGACGGGGGGCAATGAAAAACTGTTTTTT
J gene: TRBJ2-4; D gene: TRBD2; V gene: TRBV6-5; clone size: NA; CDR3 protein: CASIPSGGPKNIQYF; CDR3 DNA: TGTGCCAGCATCCCTAGCGGGGGCCCCAAAAACATTCAGTACTTC
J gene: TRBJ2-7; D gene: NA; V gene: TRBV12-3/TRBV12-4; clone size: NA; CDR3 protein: CASSQGVPQYF; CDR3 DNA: TGTGCCAGCAGTCAGGGTGTCCCGCAGTACTTC
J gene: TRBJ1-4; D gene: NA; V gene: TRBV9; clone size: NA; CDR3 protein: CASSVDPTGPPNEKLFF; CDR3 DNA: TGTGCCAGCAGCGTAGACCCTACAGGGCCTCCAAATGAAAAACTGTTTTTT
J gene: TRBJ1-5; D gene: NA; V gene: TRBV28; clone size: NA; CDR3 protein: CASSDPSGNQPQHF; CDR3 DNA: TGTGCCAGCAGTGACCCATCAGGAAATCAGCCCCAGCATTTT
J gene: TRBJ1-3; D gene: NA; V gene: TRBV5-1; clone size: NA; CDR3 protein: CASSSTGSGNTIYF; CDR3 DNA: TGCGCCAGCAGCTCTACAGGGTCAGGAAACACCATATATTTT
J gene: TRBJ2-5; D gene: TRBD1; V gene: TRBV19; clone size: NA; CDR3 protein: CASSPRTGGEETQYF; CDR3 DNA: TGTGCCAGTAGTCCTCGGACAGGGGGCGAGGAGACCCAGTACTTC
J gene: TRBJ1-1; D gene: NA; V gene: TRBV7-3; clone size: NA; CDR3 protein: CASSLEEGTEAFF; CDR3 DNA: TGTGCCAGCAGCTTAGAGGAGGGCACTGAAGCTTTCTTT
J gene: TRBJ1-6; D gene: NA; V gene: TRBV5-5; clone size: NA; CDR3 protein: CASSLELGGRSPLHF; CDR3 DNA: TGTGCCAGCAGCTTGGAGTTGGGAGGTCGCTCACCCCTCCACTTT
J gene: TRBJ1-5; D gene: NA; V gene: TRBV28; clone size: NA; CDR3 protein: CASSRGANQPQHF; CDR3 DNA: TGTGCCAGCAGTCGCGGGGCGAATCAGCCCCAGCATTTT
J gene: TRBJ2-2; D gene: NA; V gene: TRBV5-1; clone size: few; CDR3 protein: CASSLRGNTGELFF; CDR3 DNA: TGCGCCAGCAGCTTGCGAGGAAACACCGGGGAGCTGTTTTTT
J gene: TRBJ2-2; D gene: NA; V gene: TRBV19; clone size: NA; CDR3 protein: CASSAAGPPSGGELFF; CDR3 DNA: TGTGCCAGTAGTGCGGCAGGGCCCCCCTCGGGCGGGGAGCTGTTTTTT
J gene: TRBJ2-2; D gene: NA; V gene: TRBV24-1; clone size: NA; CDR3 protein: CATQFNGANTGELFF; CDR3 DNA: TGTGCCACCCAATTCAACGGGGCGAACACCGGGGAGCTGTTTTTT
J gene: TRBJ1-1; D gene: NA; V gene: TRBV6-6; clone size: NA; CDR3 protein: CASSSFEAFF; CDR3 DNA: TGTGCCAGCAGTTCGTTTGAAGCTTTCTTT
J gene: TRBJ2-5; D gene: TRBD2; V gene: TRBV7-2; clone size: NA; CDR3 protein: CASSLDYGERGIQETQYF; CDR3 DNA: TGTGCCAGCAGCTTAGACTACGGGGAGCGGGGAATTCAAGAGACCCAGTACTTC
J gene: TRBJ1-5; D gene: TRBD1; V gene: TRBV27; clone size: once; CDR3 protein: CASSRQGGFQPQHF; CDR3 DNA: TGTGCCAGCAGTCGACAGGGAGGTTTTCAGCCCCAGCATTTT
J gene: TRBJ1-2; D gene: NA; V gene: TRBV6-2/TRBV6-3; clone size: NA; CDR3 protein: CASSYSIDTGDYGYTF; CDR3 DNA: TGTGCCAGCAGTTACTCGATTGACACGGGGGACTATGGCTACACCTTC
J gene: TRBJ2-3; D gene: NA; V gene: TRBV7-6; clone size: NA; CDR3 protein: CASGGVDTQYF; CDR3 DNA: TGTGCCAGCGGAGGAGTAGATACGCAGTATTTT
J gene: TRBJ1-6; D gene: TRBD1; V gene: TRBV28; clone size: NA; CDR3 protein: CASSHDRGAYNSPLHF; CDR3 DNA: TGTGCCAGCAGTCATGACAGGGGTGCCTATAATTCACCCCTCCACTTT
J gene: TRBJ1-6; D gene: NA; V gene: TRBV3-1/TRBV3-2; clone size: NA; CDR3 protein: CASSQGRRDNAPLHF; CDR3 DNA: TGTGCCAGCAGCCAAGGAAGAAGGGACAACGCACCCCTCCACTTT
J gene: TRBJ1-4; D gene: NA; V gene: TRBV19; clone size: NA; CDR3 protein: CASSPGLGYNEKLFF; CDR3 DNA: TGTGCCAGTAGTCCCGGTCTAGGTTATAATGAAAAACTGTTTTTT
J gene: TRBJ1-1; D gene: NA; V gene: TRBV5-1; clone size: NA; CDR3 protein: CASALAAGVEAFF; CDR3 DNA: TGCGCCAGCGCCCTTGCAGCGGGGGTTGAAGCTTTCTTT
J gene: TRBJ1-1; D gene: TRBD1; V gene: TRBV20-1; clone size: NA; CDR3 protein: CSAQGAEAFF; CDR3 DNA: TGCAGTGCTCAGGGGGCTGAAGCTTTCTTT
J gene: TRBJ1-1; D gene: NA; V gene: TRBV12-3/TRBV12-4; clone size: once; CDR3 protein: CASSWGLTEAFF; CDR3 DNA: TGTGCCAGCAGTTGGGGGCTGACTGAAGCTTTCTTT
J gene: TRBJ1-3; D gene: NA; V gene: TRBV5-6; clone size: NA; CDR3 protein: CASSLRTVGNTIYF; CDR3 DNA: TGTGCCAGCAGCTTGCGGACTGTAGGAAACACCATATATTTT
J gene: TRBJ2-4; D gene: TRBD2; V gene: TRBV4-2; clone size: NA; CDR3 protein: CASSYGTSGEENIQYF; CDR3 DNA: TGTGCCAGCAGCTACGGGACTAGCGGGGAGGAGAACATTCAGTACTTC
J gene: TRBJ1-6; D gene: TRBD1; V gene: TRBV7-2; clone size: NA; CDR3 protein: CASSYRDRGPNSPLHF; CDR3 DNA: TGTGCCAGCAGCTACCGGGACAGGGGCCCAAATTCACCCCTCCACTTT
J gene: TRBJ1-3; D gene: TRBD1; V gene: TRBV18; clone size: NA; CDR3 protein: CASSPDRAGNTIYF; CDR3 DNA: TGTGCCAGCTCACCTGACAGGGCTGGAAACACCATATATTTT
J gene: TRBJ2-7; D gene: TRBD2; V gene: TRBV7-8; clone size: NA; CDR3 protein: CASSLIPGLANYEQYF; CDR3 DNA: TGTGCCAGCAGCTTAATTCCGGGACTAGCGAACTACGAGCAGTACTTC
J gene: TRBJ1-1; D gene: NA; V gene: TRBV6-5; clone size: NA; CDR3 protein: CASSFRGNMNTEAFF; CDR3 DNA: TGTGCCAGCAGTTTTCGAGGGAACATGAACACTGAAGCTTTCTTT
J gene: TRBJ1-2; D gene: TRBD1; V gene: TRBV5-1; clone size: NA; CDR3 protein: CASSLGQGSYGYTF; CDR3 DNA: TGCGCCAGCAGCTTAGGACAGGGCTCCTATGGCTACACCTTC
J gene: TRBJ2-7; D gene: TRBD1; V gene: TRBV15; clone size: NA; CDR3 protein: CATSRELNPRQGDNYEQYF; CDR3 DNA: TGTGCCACCAGCAGAGAGCTCAACCCGCGACAGGGGGATAACTACGAGCAGTACTTC
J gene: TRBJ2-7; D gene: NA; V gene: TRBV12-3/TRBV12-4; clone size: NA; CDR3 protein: CASSLGSLGEQYF; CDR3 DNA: TGTGCCAGCAGTTTAGGGTCCCTCGGGGAGCAGTACTTC
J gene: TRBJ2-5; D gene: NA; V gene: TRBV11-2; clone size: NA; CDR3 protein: CASRHSGVGETQYF; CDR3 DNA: TGTGCCAGCAGGCATTCGGGGGTTGGGGAGACCCAGTACTTC
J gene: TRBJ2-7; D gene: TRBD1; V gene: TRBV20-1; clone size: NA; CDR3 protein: CSASGRGRYEQYF; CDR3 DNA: TGCAGTGCTAGTGGCAGGGGGCGATACGAGCAGTACTTC
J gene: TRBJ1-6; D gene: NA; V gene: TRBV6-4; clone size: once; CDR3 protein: CAASGYLSYNSPLHF; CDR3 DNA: TGTGCCGCATCAGGGTACCTCTCCTATAATTCACCCCTCCACTTT
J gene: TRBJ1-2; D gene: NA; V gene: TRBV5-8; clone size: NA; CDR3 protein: CASSLAVAPNYGYTF; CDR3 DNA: TGTGCCAGCAGCTTGGCCGTGGCCCCGAACTATGGCTACACCTTC
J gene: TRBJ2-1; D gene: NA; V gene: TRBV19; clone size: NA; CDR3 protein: CASSRGGAYNEQFF; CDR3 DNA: TGTGCCAGTAGTCGAGGGGGGGCCTACAATGAGCAGTTCTTC
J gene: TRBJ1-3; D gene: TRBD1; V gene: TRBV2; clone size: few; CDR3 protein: CASSEASDRGRNTIYF; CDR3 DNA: TGTGCCAGCAGTGAAGCAAGCGACAGGGGGAGAAACACCATATATTTT
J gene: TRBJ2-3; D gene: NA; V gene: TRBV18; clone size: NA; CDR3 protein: CASSPRGYGRTDTQYF; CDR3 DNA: TGTGCCAGCTCACCTCGGGGGTACGGTCGCACAGATACGCAGTATTTT
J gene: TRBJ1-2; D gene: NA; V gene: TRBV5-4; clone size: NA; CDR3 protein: CASSWGTGSYGYTF; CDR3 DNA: TGTGCCAGCAGCTGGGGTACGGGGAGCTATGGCTACACCTTC
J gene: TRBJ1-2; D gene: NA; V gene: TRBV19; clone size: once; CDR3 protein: CASSIRGSYGYTF; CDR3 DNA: TGTGCCAGTAGTATCCGCGGATCCTATGGCTACACCTTC